These 19 T cell receptor beta chains originate from one sample sequenced in a study of brain T cells in children with intractable seizures. Here immunoSEQ multiplex PCR was the method, and the copy in TCRdb shows in-frame clones only, minus some. The table includes tens of thousands of clones, about 92% detected once. Specimen: peripheral blood, collected at surgery. The receptor source for this set is a boy younger than two with tuberous sclerosis and intractable seizures.

This chain's CDR3 is CASSLTGGTQETQYF. CDR3 in DNA: TGTGCCAGCAGCTTAACCGGCGGGACCCAAGAGACCCAGTACTTC. The V call is TRBV7-3, the J call TRBJ2-5, with D perhaps matching TRBD2 (6 bases). Trimming left V 0 bases short and J 1 base short, with 9 bases between. This CDR3 is built from 15 residues. Germline V CDR1 and CDR2: SGHTA, FQGTGA. The full variable domain, in which reference TRBV7-3 and TRBJ2-5 provide the parts outside the CDR3, is GAGVSQTPSNKVTEKGKYVELRCDPISGHTALYWYRQSLGQGPEFLIYFQGTGAADDSGLPNDRFFAVRPEGSVSTLKIQRTERGDSAVYLCASSLTGGTQETQYFGPGTRLLVL.

In DNA form, the CDR3 reads TGTGCCAGCAGTTTAGGGGACGGGAAGGGCTACTTC. Protein sequence: CASSLGDGKGYF. The chain joins TRBV28 to TRBJ2-7; D tentatively reads TRBD1 or TRBD2 (5 bases each). The V gene's germline CDR1 is MDHEN and CDR2 SYDVKM. The CDR3 extends over 12 amino acids. Between the trimmed V and J ends, which lost 2 bases and 13 bases, there was a span of 15 bases.

This clone was counted a single time. V gene TRBV30 combines with J gene TRBJ2-3; TRBD2 matches at 8 bases. V shed 4 bases and J 3 bases; nucleotides not matched to a gene: 3. The germline CDR1 and CDR2 sequences are GTSNPN and SVGIG (reference sequence). This CDR3 has 13 residues. DNA for the CDR3: TGTGCCTGGAAAGCGGGAGTGACAGATACGCAGTATTTT. Encoded protein: CAWKAGVTDTQYF.

J is TRBJ2-5 and V is TRBV7-8, with TRBD2 matching 15 bases. Germline V gene sequence: CDR1 SGHVS, CDR2 FQNEAQ. This CDR3 comprises 20 residues. With 1 base clipped from V and 7 bases from J, the junction kept 16 bases outside the gene matches. CDR3 sequence (DNA): TGTGCCAGCAGCTTAGGCTCCCGAGGACTAGCGGGAGGGCCAGAGGGGACCCAGTACTTC. Protein: CASSLGSRGLAGGPEGTQYF.

The chain recombines TRBV11-3 with TRBJ1-4; D unclear. The germline V gene has CDR1 SGHNT and CDR2 YENEEA. The CDR3 runs to 15 residues. Trimming removed 3 bases at V and 7 bases at J, with 15 bases between. The CDR3 nucleotides are TGTGCCAGCAGCTTTGAAGCAGACCCTGCTGAAAAACTGTTTTTT. Translating gives CASSFEADPAEKLFF.

This chain joins TRBV7-2 and TRBJ1-1; 10 positions agree with TRBD1. The J segment lost 3 bases and the V segment lost 4 bases, leaving 5 bases of the junction unmatched. Germline CDR1 and CDR2: SGHTA and FQGNSA. This CDR3 contains 15 residues. CDR3 region: CASSSLTGGYTEAFF. The CDR3 DNA reads TGTGCCAGCAGCTCCTTGACAGGGGGCTACACTGAAGCTTTCTTT.

The chain joins TRBV6-5 to TRBJ1-1; D gene ambiguous. The V and J ends lost 2 bases and 10 bases respectively, with 14 bases between them. The germline V gene has CDR1 MNHEY and CDR2 SVGAGI. CDR3 size: 13 residues. The CDR3 reads CASSYTFQDLAFF. CDR3 DNA: TGTGCCAGCAGTTACACTTTTCAGGACTTAGCTTTCTTT.

This rearrangement joins TRBV7-9 to TRBJ2-1; D is perhaps TRBD1 (5 bases). Germline-derived CDR1 and CDR2 are SEHNR and FQNEAQ (reference sequence). Trimming took off 4 bases at V and 1 base at J, with 11 bases between the two ends. There are 15 residues in the CDR3. The CDR3 DNA reads as TGTGCCAGCAGCTGGGGCTGGTCGTCCTACAATGAGCAGTTCTTC. Translated, it gives CASSWGWSSYNEQFF.

The rearrangement uses TRBV18 and TRBJ1-1, with D perhaps TRBD1 (6 bases). V was trimmed by 2 bases and J by 1 base, leaving 29 bases between them. The CDR3 is 21 residues long. The germline V gene encodes CDR1 KGHSH and CDR2 LQKENI. The CDR3 DNA follows: TGTGCCAGCTCACCAAATCGGTACAAGGACAGTGAGCTTTGGTCGAACACTGAAGCTTTCTTT. Protein product: CASSPNRYKDSELWSNTEAFF.

V usage is TRBV11-2 and J usage is TRBJ2-6; possibly TRBD1 for D (5 bases). Trimming removed 1 base from V and 0 bases from J, with 7 bases in between. The CDR3 has 16 amino acids. Germline CDR1 SGHAT, CDR2 FQNNGV. CDR3 coding DNA: TGTGCCAGCAGCTTAGGAGACAGCTCTGGGGCCAACGTCCTGACTTTC. Its protein product is CASSLGDSSGANVLTF.

The V gene is TRBV9, the J gene TRBJ2-7; D is uncertain. This CDR3 contains 12 residues. The V gene's germline CDR1 is SGDLS and CDR2 YYNGEE. V was cut by 4 bases and J by 6 bases, with 11 bases left in between. This CDR3 reads CASSPQLGEQYF. CDR3 bases: TGTGCCAGCAGCCCCCAGTTGGGCGAGCAGTACTTC.

The gene calls are TRBV3-1 (or the pseudogene TRBV3-2) and TRBJ2-1; D is ambiguous. The germline CDR1 and CDR2 sequences are LGHDT and YNNKEL (reference sequence). The length of the CDR3 is 15 residues. V gave up 1 base and J gave up 6 bases, with 13 bases separating them. Written as DNA, the CDR3 is TGTGCCAGCAGCCAAGTGGTTACGATCCTCAATGAGCAGTTCTTC. This sequence encodes CASSQVVTILNEQFF.

J is TRBJ2-3 and V is TRBV19; no firm D call. The CDR3 extends over 13 amino acids. Germline CDR1 is LNHDA and CDR2 is SQIVND (reference sequence). Trimming took 6 bases from V and 6 from J, leaving 13 bases between them. The CDR3 region is CASSDSPRDTQYF. In DNA, the CDR3 is TGTGCCAGTAGCGACTCACCAAGGGATACGCAGTATTTT.

CDR3 protein: CASSFGISYEQYF. As DNA, the CDR3 is TGTGCCAGCAGCTTTGGGATCTCCTACGAGCAGTACTTC. This chain uses TRBV7-3 with TRBJ2-7; D uncertain. The V and J ends lost 3 bases and 0 bases respectively, with 6 bases between them. Germline V gene lookup returns CDR1 SGHTA and CDR2 FQGTGA. The CDR3 spans 13 residues. The variable domain in full, completed from reference TRBV7-3 and TRBJ2-7, reads GAGVSQTPSNKVTEKGKYVELRCDPISGHTALYWYRQSLGQGPEFLIYFQGTGAADDSGLPNDRFFAVRPEGSVSTLKIQRTERGDSAVYLCASSFGISYEQYFGPGTRLTVT.

The rearrangement links TRBV5-1 to TRBJ2-2; possible D gene TRBD2, 5 bases. The CDR3 is 12 amino acids. V lost 5 bases and J lost 7, with 9 bases in between. The germline CDR1 and CDR2 sequences are SGHRS and YFSETQ. The CDR3 region is CASSITSGELFF. In DNA form, the CDR3 reads TGCGCCAGCAGTATTACTAGCGGGGAGCTGTTTTTT.

The V and J genes are TRBV9 and TRBJ2-7; 9 bases line up with TRBD1. J lost 3 bases, V lost 4 bases, and 8 bases had no gene match. This CDR3 spans 15 amino acids. The V gene's germline CDR1 is SGDLS and CDR2 YYNGEE. DNA of the CDR3: TGTGCCAGCAGCCCCACGGGACAGGGTTACTACGAGCAGTACTTC. Its protein is CASSPTGQGYYEQYF.

The rearrangement joins TRBV4-1 to TRBJ2-1; the D gene is possibly TRBD1 (7 bases). In germline, CDR1 is MGHRA, CDR2 YSYEKL. Trimming stripped 4 bases from V and 12 bases from J, with 19 bases between. This CDR3 contains 14 residues. The CDR3 DNA is TGCGCCAGCAGCCTCGAGTCAGGGGGGCGTAGGCAGTTCTTC. As protein: CASSLESGGRRQFF.

This sequence joins TRBV7-6 and TRBJ1-6, with D maybe TRBD1 (5 bases). V was pared by 5 bases and J by 0 bases, with 11 bases between. Per the germline V gene, CDR1 is SGHVS and CDR2 is FNYEAQ. This CDR3 spans 16 amino acids. CDR3 in DNA: TGTGCCAGCAGCCAGGGTGTTAGCTCCTATAATTCACCCCTCCACTTT. It is translated as CASSQGVSSYNSPLHF.

This chain connects TRBV28 to TRBJ2-7, with D possibly TRBD1 on 5 matching bases. The closer fit of TRBJ2-5 to the DNA end suggests the J call may be wrong. Per the germline V gene, CDR1 is MDHEN and CDR2 is SYDVKM. The CDR3 totals 13 residues. DNA of the CDR3: TGTGCCAGCACGCAGGGAAGGTGGGAGACCCAGTACTTC. Translating it yields CASTQGRWETQYF.